This T cell receptor beta chain was identified during a study of T cell responses to AZD1222 COVID-19 vaccine. On the study more broadly: Doses given second, at about 4 or about 12 weeks, were pooled.

This CDR3 is built from 14 residues. Germline lookup yields CDR1 MNHEY and CDR2 SMNVEV (reference sequence). The V gene lost 3 bases and the J gene lost 2 bases, with 10 bases spanning the gap. Repertoires were generated with immunoSEQ multiplex PCR, while TCRdb's copy carries only in-frame clones and drops some. The data hold some 90,000 clones, with around nine tenths observed a single time. Sequencing used peripheral blood, obtained on day 0 of AZD1222 vaccination. This sequence joins TRBV27 and TRBJ1-1; D unclear. The sequence was collected from an adult in good health. The CDR3, as DNA: TGTGCCAGCAGTTTCTCAGGAGGTAACACTGAAGCTTTCTTT. Amino acid sequence: CASSFSGGNTEAFF.